The clone carrying this TCR beta chain was picked up one time. Its antigen is still unknown. This entry belongs to a study of cytomegalovirus exposure and HLA in healthy donors. The study's findings and limits: Analysis was performed later, and it showed HLA-associated TCR beta chains to be more clonally expanded than equally common others.

PCR involved 60 Vbeta and 13 Jbeta primers. Study processing details: Approximately 87 million unique TCR beta chains, roughly 11 million shared, were counted in a later analysis. TCRdb keeps only in-frame clones here, not all; method: immunoSEQ multiplex PCR. From that table come the V and J calls and clone size; the DNA was used to work out D and trimming. Seen here are over 100,000 clones, roughly three quarters observed once, and the top ten hold about 2.7%. Sequencing was done on a sample of PBMCs. The sequence came from a woman between 18 and 30 years old in good health and CMV-seropositive.

The CDR3 reads CASRRTGGPYEQYF. The CDR3 coding sequence is TGTGCCAGCAGGAGAACAGGGGGACCCTACGAGCAGTACTTC. The chain is built from TRBV11-1 and TRBJ2-7, with TRBD1 matching 8 bases. This CDR3 spans 14 amino acids. V gave up 6 bases and J gave up 2 bases; unmatched junction bases: 6. CDR1 and CDR2 from the germline V gene are SGHAT and FQDESV (reference sequence).